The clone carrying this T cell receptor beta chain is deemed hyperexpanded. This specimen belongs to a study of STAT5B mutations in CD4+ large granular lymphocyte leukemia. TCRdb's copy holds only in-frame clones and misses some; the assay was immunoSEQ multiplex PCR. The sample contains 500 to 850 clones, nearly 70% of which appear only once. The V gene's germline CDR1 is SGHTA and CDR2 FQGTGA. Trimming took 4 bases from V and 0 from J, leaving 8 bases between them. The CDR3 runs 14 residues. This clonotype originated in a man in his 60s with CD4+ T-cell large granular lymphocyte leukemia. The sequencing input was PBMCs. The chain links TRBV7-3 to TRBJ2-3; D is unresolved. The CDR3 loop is CASSSSTSTDTQYF. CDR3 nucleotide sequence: TGTGCCAGCAGCTCCTCGACTAGCACAGATACGCAGTATTTT.